This T cell receptor (beta chain) was sequenced during a study of T cells in localized non-small cell lung cancer (TCRdb year 2020). Context from the whole study: The study analyzed T cell repertoires of hundreds of early-stage NSCLC patients, comparing tumors and uninvolved tumor-adjacent lungs. The cohort comprised approximately 240 treatment-naïve NSCLC patients with resected, localized lung tumors. The mean age of the NSCLC patients was under 70 years, with 130 or so men and 107 women. General study outcomes and caveats: Because multi-region tumor sequencing was not done, intratumor heterogeneity could not be ruled out. Higher blood T cell density associated with longer overall survival, while higher adjacent-lung clonality associated with shorter survival. A median of 57 of the top 100 tumor clones were detected in paired uninvolved adjacent lung, and some 29 of these tumor clones were also found among the top 100 clones of the paired uninvolved adjacent lung. Because the study design was exploratory, TCR variables were selected using unadjusted p-values without false-discovery rate correction. The highest T cell clonality was observed in uninvolved tumor-adjacent lung, where clonality exceeded that of tumor, suggesting that antigenic responses were more focused in uninvolved tumor-adjacent lung.

TCR beta CDR3 regions were sequenced from DNA using the immunoSEQ Assay. As for the original processing: To compute T cell density, TCR beta template counts were normalized to usable DNA, which was estimated by amplifying housekeeping genes. Richness was estimated using the preseqR package, with extrapolation to 400,000 templates for PBMC samples and to 120,000 templates for tissue samples. Clonality was taken to be one minus Pielou's evenness. Tissue-enriched TCRs were identified through differential abundance testing performed on productive amino-acid clonotypes, with a minimum total count of 5 and an alpha of 0.1. The Jaccard Index and the Morisita Overlap Index were used to measure how much the repertoires overlapped between compartments. GLIPH clustered TCR beta CDR3s with public tetramer-defined viral CDR3s; viral motifs required at least three viral sequences plus V-gene enrichment. TCRdb carries this immuneACCESS record with in-frame sequences only. Its versions omit some clonotypes, under half of them owing to an unresolved V gene in the studies checked, with the rest unexplained. The V and J calls and clone size come from that table; D and trimming were worked out from the DNA. This sample lists tens of thousands of clones; over 75% were detected once. The ten largest make up around 16% of the sample.

At diagnosis, tumor, uninvolved tumor-adjacent lung and peripheral blood were collected and then preserved as a mix of FFPE and fresh-frozen material. For TCR repertoire profiling, blood samples were analyzed in the form of peripheral blood mononuclear cells. This clone was observed a handful of times. Its cognate antigen has yet to be identified. No base qualities exist here, and no much larger clone lies one base off it. The CDR3, from cysteine to phenylalanine, totals 13 residues. Solely the CDR3 DNA is kept, with 39 bases framed from the first base. CDR1 GTSNPN and CDR2 SVGIG were looked up in the germline V gene (reference sequence). V sheds 0 bases and J sheds 7 bases, leaving 13 bases between their ends.

Sequences were derived from peripheral blood, sampled before any cancer treatment. The V and J segments used are TRBV30 and TRBJ2-7; the D gene may be TRBD1 or TRBD2, since each aligns over 7 bases. This TCR derives from a male donor at least 60 years old with stage III squamous cell lung carcinoma. The CDR3 here reads CAWSVARGGEQYF. The base sequence is TGTGCCTGGAGTGTAGCCAGGGGGGGGGAGCAGTACTTC.